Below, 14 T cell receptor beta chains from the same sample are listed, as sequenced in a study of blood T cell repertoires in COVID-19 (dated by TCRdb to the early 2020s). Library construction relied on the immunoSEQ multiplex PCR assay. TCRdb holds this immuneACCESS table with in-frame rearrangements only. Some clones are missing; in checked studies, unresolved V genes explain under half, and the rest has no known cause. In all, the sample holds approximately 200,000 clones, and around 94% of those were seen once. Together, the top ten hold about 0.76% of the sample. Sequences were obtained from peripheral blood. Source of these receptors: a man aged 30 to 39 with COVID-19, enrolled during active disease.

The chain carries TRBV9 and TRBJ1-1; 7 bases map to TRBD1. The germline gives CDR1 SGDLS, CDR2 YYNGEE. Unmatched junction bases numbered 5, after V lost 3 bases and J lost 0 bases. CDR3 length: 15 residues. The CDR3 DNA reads TGTGCCAGCAGCGCGCAGGGGGACCTGAACACTGAAGCTTTCTTT. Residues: CASSAQGDLNTEAFF.

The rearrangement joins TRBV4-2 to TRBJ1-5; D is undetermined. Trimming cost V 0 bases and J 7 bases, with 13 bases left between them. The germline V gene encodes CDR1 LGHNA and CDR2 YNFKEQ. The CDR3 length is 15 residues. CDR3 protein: CASSQDGMGLQPQHF. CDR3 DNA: TGTGCCAGCAGCCAAGACGGGATGGGCTTGCAGCCCCAGCATTTT.

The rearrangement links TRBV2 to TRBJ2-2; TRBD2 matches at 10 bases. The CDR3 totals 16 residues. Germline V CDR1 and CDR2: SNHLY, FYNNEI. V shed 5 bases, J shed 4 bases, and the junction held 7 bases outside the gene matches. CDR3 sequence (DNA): TGTGCCAGCAGTTCCCTGGAGCGGGGGGGCACCGGGGAGCTGTTTTTT. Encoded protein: CASSSLERGGTGELFF.

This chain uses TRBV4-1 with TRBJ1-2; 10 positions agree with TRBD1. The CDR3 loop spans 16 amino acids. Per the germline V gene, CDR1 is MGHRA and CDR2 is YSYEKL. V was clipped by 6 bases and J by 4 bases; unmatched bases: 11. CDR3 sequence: CASREKTGGDGYGYTF. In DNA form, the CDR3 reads TGCGCCAGCAGAGAGAAGACAGGGGGCGATGGCTATGGCTACACCTTC.

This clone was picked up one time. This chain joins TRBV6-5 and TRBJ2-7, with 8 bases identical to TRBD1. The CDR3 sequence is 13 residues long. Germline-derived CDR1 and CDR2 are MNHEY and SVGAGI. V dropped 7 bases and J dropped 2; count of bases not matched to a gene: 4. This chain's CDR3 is CASTGQGTYEQYF. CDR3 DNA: TGTGCCAGCACCGGACAGGGTACCTACGAGCAGTACTTC.

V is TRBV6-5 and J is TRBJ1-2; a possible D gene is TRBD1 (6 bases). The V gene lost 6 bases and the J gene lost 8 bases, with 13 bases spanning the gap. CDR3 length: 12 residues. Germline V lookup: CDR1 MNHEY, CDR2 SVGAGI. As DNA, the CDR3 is TGTGCCAGCAGGAGACAGGATACGGGCTACACCTTC. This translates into CASRRQDTGYTF.

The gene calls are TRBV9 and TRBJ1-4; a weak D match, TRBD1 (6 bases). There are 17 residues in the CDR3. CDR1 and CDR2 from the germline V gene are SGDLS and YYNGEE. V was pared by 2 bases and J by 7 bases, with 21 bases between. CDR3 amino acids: CASSVGPGESWAEKLFF. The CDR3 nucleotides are TGTGCCAGCAGCGTCGGACCAGGGGAATCCTGGGCTGAAAAACTGTTTTTT.

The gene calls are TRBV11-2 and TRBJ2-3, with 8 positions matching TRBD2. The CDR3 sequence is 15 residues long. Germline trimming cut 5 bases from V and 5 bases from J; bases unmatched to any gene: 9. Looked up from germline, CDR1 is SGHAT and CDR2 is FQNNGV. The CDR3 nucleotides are TGTGCCAGCAGCCGTCGCGGGGGGCCGATAGATACGCAGTATTTT. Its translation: CASSRRGGPIDTQYF.

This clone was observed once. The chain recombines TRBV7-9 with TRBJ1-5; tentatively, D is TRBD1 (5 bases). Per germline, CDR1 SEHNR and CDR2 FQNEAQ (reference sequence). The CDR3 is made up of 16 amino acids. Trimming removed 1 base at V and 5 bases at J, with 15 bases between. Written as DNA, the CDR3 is TGTGCCAGCAGCTTAGGGTCGGGGGGTTATGATCAGCCCCAGCATTTT. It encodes CASSLGSGGYDQPQHF.

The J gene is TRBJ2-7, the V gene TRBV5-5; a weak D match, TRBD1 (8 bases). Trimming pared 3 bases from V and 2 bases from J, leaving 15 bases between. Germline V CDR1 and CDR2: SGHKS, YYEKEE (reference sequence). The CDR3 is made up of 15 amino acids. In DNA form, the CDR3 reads TGTGCCAGCAGCTCGAGGGGGGGACAGGCCTACGAGCAGTACTTC. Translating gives CASSSRGGQAYEQYF.

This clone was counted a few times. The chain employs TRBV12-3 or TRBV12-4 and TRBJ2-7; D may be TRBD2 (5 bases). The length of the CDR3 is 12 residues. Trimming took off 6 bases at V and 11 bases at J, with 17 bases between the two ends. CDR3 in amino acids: CASRGSSGVEYF. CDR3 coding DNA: TGTGCCAGCAGGGGTTCGTCCGGGGTGGAGTACTTC.

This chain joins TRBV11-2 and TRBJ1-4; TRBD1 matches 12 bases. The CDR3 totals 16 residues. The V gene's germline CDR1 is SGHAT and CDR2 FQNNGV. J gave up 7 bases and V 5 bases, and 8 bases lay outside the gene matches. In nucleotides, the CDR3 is TGTGCCAGCAGCAACCGGGACAGGGGGCATGGTGAAAAACTGTTTTTT. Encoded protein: CASSNRDRGHGEKLFF.

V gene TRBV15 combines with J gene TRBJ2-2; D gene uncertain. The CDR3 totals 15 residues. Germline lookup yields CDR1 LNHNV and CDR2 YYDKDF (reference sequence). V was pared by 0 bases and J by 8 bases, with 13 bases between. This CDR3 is CATSRDSRGGGELFF. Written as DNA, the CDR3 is TGTGCCACCAGCAGAGACTCCCGAGGTGGAGGGGAGCTGTTTTTT.

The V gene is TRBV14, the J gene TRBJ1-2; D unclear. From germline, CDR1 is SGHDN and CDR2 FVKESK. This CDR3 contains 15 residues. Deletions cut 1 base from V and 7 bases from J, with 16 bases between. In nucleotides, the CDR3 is TGTGCCAGCAGCCAAGTTGGGCTCCACGGGGTTGGCTACACCTTC. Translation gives CASSQVGLHGVGYTF.